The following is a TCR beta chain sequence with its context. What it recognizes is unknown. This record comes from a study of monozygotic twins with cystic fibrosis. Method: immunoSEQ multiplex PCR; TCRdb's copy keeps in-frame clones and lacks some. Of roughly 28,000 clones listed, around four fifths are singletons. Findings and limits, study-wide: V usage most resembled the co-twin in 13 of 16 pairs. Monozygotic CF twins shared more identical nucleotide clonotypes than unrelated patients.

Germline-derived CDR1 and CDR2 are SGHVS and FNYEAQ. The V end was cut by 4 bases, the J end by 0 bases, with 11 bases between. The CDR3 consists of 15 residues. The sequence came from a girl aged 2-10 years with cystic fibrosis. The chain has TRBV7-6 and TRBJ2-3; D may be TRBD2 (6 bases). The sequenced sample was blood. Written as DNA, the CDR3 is TGTGCCAGCAGCTCCCTAGCGACTAGCACAGATACGCAGTATTTT. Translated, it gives CASSSLATSTDTQYF. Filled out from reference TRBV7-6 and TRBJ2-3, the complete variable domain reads GAGVSQSPRYKVTKRGQDVALRCDPISGHVSLYWYRQALGQGPEFLTYFNYEAQQDKSGLPNDRFSAERPEGSISTLTIQRTEQRDSAMYRCASSSLATSTDTQYFGPGTRLTVL.